Shown below are 28 T cell receptor beta chains from a single sample sequenced in a study of cytomegalovirus exposure and HLA in healthy donors. Libraries were prepared by immunoSEQ multiplex PCR; TCRdb keeps only in-frame clonotypes and omits some of them. This table has roughly 120,000 clones, approximately 89% appearing once. Material: PBMCs. The receptors were gathered from a woman aged 18-29 years in good health and CMV-seronegative.

This clone was seen more than once but under ten times. V gene TRBV10-1 combines with J gene TRBJ2-7, with D tentatively TRBD1 (6 bases). The V end was cut by 1 base, the J end by 6 bases, with 19 bases between. CDR1 and CDR2 (germline): WNHNN, SYGVQD (reference sequence). The CDR3 has 16 amino acids. CDR3 protein: CASSEFSTTGPFEQYF. In DNA, the CDR3 is TGCGCCAGCAGTGAGTTTTCAACGACAGGTCCGTTCGAGCAGTACTTC.

The chain carries TRBV5-1 and TRBJ2-7; a possible D gene is TRBD1 (6 bases). Trimming took 4 bases from V and 0 from J, leaving 17 bases between them. The germline gives CDR1 SGHRS, CDR2 YFSETQ. CDR3 length: 16 residues. CDR3 sequence (DNA): TGCGCCAGCAGCCGTGGGTGGACAGCCTCCTCCTACGAGCAGTACTTC. Its translation is CASSRGWTASSYEQYF.

This chain connects TRBV25-1 to TRBJ2-3, with TRBD2 matching 13 bases. Germline V gene data show CDR1 as MGHDK and CDR2 as SYGVNS. The V gene end was trimmed by 6 bases and the J gene end by 4 bases; junction bases not matched to a gene: 7. The CDR3 is made up of 16 amino acids. CDR3 DNA sequence: TGTGCCAGCAGCTCGACTAGCGGGGGGATAGCAGATACGCAGTATTTT. This sequence encodes CASSSTSGGIADTQYF.

The genes are TRBV25-1 and TRBJ2-7, with D perhaps TRBD1 (5 bases). Germline CDR1 is MGHDK and CDR2 is SYGVNS. V dropped 1 base and J dropped 6 bases, with 16 bases sitting between them. The CDR3 contains 15 residues. For the CDR3, the DNA is TGTGCCAGCAGTGAATCAGGGCAGGTAGCCGTCGAGCAGTACTTC. Protein sequence: CASSESGQVAVEQYF.

V and J are TRBV7-9 and TRBJ1-6, with 8 bases identical to TRBD1. Germline CDR1 is SEHNR and CDR2 is FQNEAQ (reference sequence). V gave up 5 bases and J gave up 6 bases; unmatched junction bases: 6. CDR3 length: 15 residues. CDR3 residues: CASSPRGPLNSPLHF. The DNA of the CDR3 is TGTGCCAGCAGCCCCAGGGGGCCCCTTAATTCACCCCTCCACTTT.

This sequence joins TRBV5-1 and TRBJ1-5; 8 nucleotides line up with TRBD1. Germline CDR1 and CDR2: SGHRS and YFSETQ. CDR3 size: 15 residues. With V trimmed by 4 bases and J by 6 bases, 9 bases remained unmatched. CDR3 sequence (DNA): TGCGCCAGCAGCCCAGGGACAGGTGGTGGTCAGCCCCAGCATTTT. The encoded protein is CASSPGTGGGQPQHF. Looking up the rest from reference TRBV5-1 and TRBJ1-5 gives the full variable domain: KAGVTQTPRYLIKTRGQQVTLSCSPISGHRSVSWYQQTPGQGLQFLFEYFSETQRNKGNFPGRFSGRQFSNSRSEMNVSTLELGDSALYLCASSPGTGGGQPQHFGDGTRLSIL.

The chain combines TRBV7-2 with TRBJ2-5; D unresolved. Per the germline V gene, CDR1 is SGHTA and CDR2 is FQGNSA. This CDR3 is built from 13 residues. V was cut by 7 bases and J by 4 bases, with 13 bases left in between. CDR3 sequence: CASILGSGETQYF. DNA for the CDR3: TGTGCCAGCATCCTTGGGTCGGGAGAGACCCAGTACTTC.

The chain has TRBV5-1 and TRBJ2-5; the match to TRBD1 covers 7 bases. Germline V gene sequence: CDR1 SGHRS, CDR2 YFSETQ. The ends lost 4 bases at V and 5 bases at J; junction bases unmatched: 11. This CDR3 spans 15 amino acids. The CDR3 here is CASSPEGTAFETQYF. The CDR3 nucleotides read TGCGCCAGCAGCCCTGAAGGGACAGCCTTCGAGACCCAGTACTTC.

The rearrangement links TRBV13 to TRBJ2-3, with 13 bases matching TRBD2. V was pared by 5 bases and J by 1 base, with 6 bases of the junction left unmatched. From germline, CDR1 is PRHDT and CDR2 FYEKMQ (reference sequence). The CDR3 spans 17 residues. This chain's CDR3 is CASSHGTSGIGTDTQYF. CDR3 DNA: TGTGCCAGCAGCCATGGGACTAGCGGGATAGGCACAGATACGCAGTATTTT. Variable domain in full (rest from reference TRBV13 and TRBJ2-3): AAGVIQSPRHLIKEKRETATLKCYPIPRHDTVYWYQQGPGQDPQFLISFYEKMQSDKGSIPDRFSAQQFSDYHSELNMSSLELGDSALYFCASSHGTSGIGTDTQYFGPGTRLTVL.

The V and J genes are TRBV15 and TRBJ2-7; D perhaps matches TRBD1 (6 bases). This CDR3 is 15 amino acids long. Germline V CDR1 and CDR2: LNHNV, YYDKDF (reference sequence). Trimming left V 1 base short and J 4 bases short, with 14 bases between. CDR3 bases: TGTGCCACCAGCAGAGTTTTCGCAGGGGCATACGAGCAGTACTTC. Translated, it gives CATSRVFAGAYEQYF.

Regarding this clone: One end of the junction does not line up with germline, which may come from a read error. The chain is built from TRBV30 and TRBJ2-7; TRBD1 matches at 8 bases. Looked up from germline, CDR1 is GTSNPN and CDR2 is SVGIG (reference sequence). CDR3 length: 13 residues. The CDR3 coding sequence is TGTGCCTCTGCGGACAGGGTCTCCGACGAGCAGTACTTC. Its protein is CASADRVSDEQYF.

The chain has TRBV5-4 and TRBJ2-2; the match to TRBD2 covers 14 bases. This CDR3 has 17 amino acids. The V segment lost 9 bases and the J segment 1 base; nucleotides outside the gene matches: 8. Germline V gene lookup returns CDR1 SGHNT and CDR2 YYREEE (reference sequence). The CDR3 protein is CAMAIGLAGGNTGELFF. CDR3 sequence (DNA): TGTGCCATGGCCATCGGACTAGCGGGGGGGAACACCGGGGAGCTGTTTTTT.

This rearrangement joins TRBV30 to TRBJ2-4; TRBD1 agrees at 7 bases. This CDR3 has 13 residues. CDR1 and CDR2 (germline): GTSNPN, SVGIG (reference sequence). CDR3 nucleotides: TGTGCTTGCGACAGGGACCCTAAAAACATTCAGTACTTC. This gives the protein CACDRDPKNIQYF. The whole variable domain, remainder taken from reference TRBV30 and TRBJ2-4, is SQTIHQWPATLVQPVGSPLSLECTVEGTSNPNLYWYRQAAGRGLQLLFYSVGIGQISSEVPQNLSASRPQDRQFILSSKKLLLSDSGFYLCACDRDPKNIQYFGAGTRLSVL.

This chain connects TRBV5-1 to TRBJ1-5, with a tentative D call TRBD1 (6 bases). The V end was cut by 4 bases, the J end by 1 base, with 15 bases between. The CDR3 is 16 amino acids. CDR1 SGHRS and CDR2 YFSETQ come from the germline V gene. The CDR3 region has the DNA TGCGCCAGCAGCCCCAGGGGACCACCCAGCAATCAGCCCCAGCATTTT. This codes for CASSPRGPPSNQPQHF.

V and J are TRBV2 and TRBJ2-7; 8 nucleotides line up with TRBD2. The V and J ends lost 2 bases and 5 bases, in that order; junction bases with no gene match: 5. The CDR3 extends over 14 amino acids. Per germline, CDR1 SNHLY and CDR2 FYNNEI. This CDR3 is CASSEREGGHEQYF. In nucleotides, the CDR3 is TGTGCCAGCAGTGAACGGGAGGGTGGCCACGAGCAGTACTTC.

This chain links TRBV28 with TRBJ2-7, with TRBD1 identical over 7 bases. The germline gives CDR1 MDHEN, CDR2 SYDVKM. The CDR3 consists of 15 residues. V lost 6 bases, J lost 0 bases, and 8 bases stayed unmatched. CDR3 residues: CASRMPGTASYEQYF. In DNA, the CDR3 is TGTGCCAGCAGAATGCCCGGGACAGCCTCCTACGAGCAGTACTTC.

This chain connects TRBV28 to TRBJ1-2; weak D call: TRBD1 (5 bases). Per germline, CDR1 MDHEN and CDR2 SYDVKM. This CDR3 contains 14 residues. V lost 3 bases to trimming and J lost 4 bases, with 12 bases between them. DNA for the CDR3: TGTGCCAGCAGTTTGGTAGGGGCTGTCTATGGCTACACCTTC. Translation gives CASSLVGAVYGYTF.

V and J are TRBV10-2 and TRBJ2-7, with 9 bases identical to TRBD1. Per the germline V gene, CDR1 is WSHSY and CDR2 is SAAADI. Trimming at V came to 0 bases and at J to 4 bases, leaving 7 bases not matched to a gene. This CDR3 spans 16 amino acids. The CDR3 region is CASSESMTGGWYEQYF. The CDR3 nucleotides read TGCGCCAGCAGTGAGTCGATGACAGGGGGGTGGTACGAGCAGTACTTC.

This chain joins TRBV7-9 and TRBJ2-1; D possibly corresponds to TRBD1 (7 bases). This CDR3 region has 15 residues. The V and J ends lost 5 bases and 3 bases respectively, with 14 bases between them. Germline lookup yields CDR1 SEHNR and CDR2 FQNEAQ (reference sequence). The CDR3 is CASSPRQGGYNEQFF. The CDR3 DNA sequence: TGTGCCAGCAGCCCTAGACAGGGAGGCTACAATGAGCAGTTCTTC.

The genes are TRBV29-1 and TRBJ2-7, with D possibly matching TRBD1 (5 bases). The CDR3 has 14 residues. V was shortened by 6 bases and J by 0 bases, with 15 bases between the two germline ends. Germline V gene sequence: CDR1 SQVTM, CDR2 ANQGSEA. CDR3 in amino acids: CSVLTDSSSYEQYF. The CDR3 DNA is TGCAGCGTGCTGACAGATAGTAGCTCCTACGAGCAGTACTTC.

Here the CDR3 reads CASSFLAGEGETQYF. The CDR3 coding sequence is TGTGCCAGCAGCTTTCTAGCGGGAGAGGGGGAGACCCAGTACTTC. The chain recombines TRBV7-2 with TRBJ2-5; 10 nucleotides match TRBD2. Germline V lookup: CDR1 SGHTA, CDR2 FQGNSA. The CDR3 totals 15 residues. Trimming removed 3 bases from V and 5 bases from J; junction bases left unmatched: 6.

The V gene is TRBV28, the J gene TRBJ1-6; D possibly corresponds to TRBD1 (5 bases). Germline CDR1 reads MDHEN; CDR2 reads SYDVKM. V gave up 4 bases and J gave up 0 bases, with 10 bases separating them. The CDR3 has 16 amino acids. In DNA form, the CDR3 reads TGTGCCAGCAGTTGGGGCACCAGCTCCTATAATTCACCCCTCCACTTT. This translates into CASSWGTSSYNSPLHF.

The rearrangement links TRBV6-1 to TRBJ1-5; no definite D call. CDR1 and CDR2 from the germline V gene are MNHNS and SASEGT. The CDR3 is made up of 12 amino acids. V lost 3 bases, J lost 6 bases, and 6 bases lay in between. The CDR3 loop reads CASSDWAQPQHF. The CDR3 nucleotides are TGTGCCAGCAGTGATTGGGCTCAGCCCCAGCATTTT.

This rearrangement joins TRBV30 to TRBJ2-7, with 9 bases fitting TRBD1. The germline V gene encodes CDR1 GTSNPN and CDR2 SVGIG (reference sequence). The J segment lost 3 bases and the V segment lost 2 bases, leaving 11 bases of the junction unmatched. The CDR3 is made up of 16 amino acids. DNA of the CDR3: TGTGCCTGGAGTTACACTCCCGGGACAGGGTTCTACGAGCAGTACTTC. Translation: CAWSYTPGTGFYEQYF.

The V gene is TRBV5-1, the J gene TRBJ2-2; TRBD1 matches at 10 bases. After removal of 1 base from V and 7 bases from J, the junction contained 7 bases not matched to a gene. The CDR3 has 16 amino acids. Germline V lookup: CDR1 SGHRS, CDR2 YFSETQ. The CDR3 loop is CASSLTGQGIRGELFF. The CDR3 DNA is TGCGCCAGCAGCTTGACGGGACAGGGGATCCGCGGGGAGCTGTTTTTT.

CDR3 sequence: CASSYSGTPGANVLTF. CDR3 nucleotides: TGTGCCAGCAGTTACTCGGGCACCCCCGGGGCCAACGTCCTGACTTTC. The J gene is TRBJ2-6, the V gene TRBV6-5, with D unresolved. Germline CDR1 and CDR2: MNHEY and SVGAGI. Trimming took off 0 bases at V and 4 bases at J, with 10 bases between the two ends. The CDR3 covers 16 residues.

The J gene is TRBJ2-3, the V gene TRBV4-3; tentative D call: TRBD2 (5 bases). Germline CDR1 LGHNA, CDR2 YSLEER. The CDR3 has 15 amino acids. V lost 5 bases and J lost 1, with 13 bases in between. CDR3 in amino acids: CASSVVREGTDTQYF. The CDR3 DNA reads TGCGCCAGCAGCGTGGTCCGGGAAGGCACAGATACGCAGTATTTT.

CDR3 sequence reads: CASSLTPQGFGYTF. The CDR3 bases are TGTGCCAGCAGCCTAACACCTCAGGGCTTTGGCTACACCTTC. The V gene is TRBV7-9, the J gene TRBJ1-2, with D possibly TRBD1 on 5 matching bases. The V and J ends lost 5 bases and 7 bases respectively, with 17 bases between them. The CDR3 sequence is 14 residues long. Germline CDR1 SEHNR, CDR2 FQNEAQ (reference sequence). Full variable domain (missing parts from reference TRBV7-9 and TRBJ1-2): DTGVSQNPRHKITKRGQNVTFRCDPISEHNRLYWYRQTLGQGPEFLTYFQNEAQLEKSRLLSDRFSAERPKGSFSTLEIQRTEQGDSAMYLCASSLTPQGFGYTFGSGTRLTVV.